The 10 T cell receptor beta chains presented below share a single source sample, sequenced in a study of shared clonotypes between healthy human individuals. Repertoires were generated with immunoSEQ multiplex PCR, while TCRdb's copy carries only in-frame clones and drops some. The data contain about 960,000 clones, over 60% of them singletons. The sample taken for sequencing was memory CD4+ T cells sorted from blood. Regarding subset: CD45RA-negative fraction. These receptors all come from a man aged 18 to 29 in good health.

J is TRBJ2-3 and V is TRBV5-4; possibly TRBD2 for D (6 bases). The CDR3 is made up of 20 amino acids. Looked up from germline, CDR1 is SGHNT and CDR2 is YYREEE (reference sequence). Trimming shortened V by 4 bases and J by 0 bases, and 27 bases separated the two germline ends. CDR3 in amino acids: CASSKEGLNIISASTDTQYF. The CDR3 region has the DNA TGTGCCAGCAGCAAGGAGGGACTCAACATCATAAGCGCTAGCACAGATACGCAGTATTTT.

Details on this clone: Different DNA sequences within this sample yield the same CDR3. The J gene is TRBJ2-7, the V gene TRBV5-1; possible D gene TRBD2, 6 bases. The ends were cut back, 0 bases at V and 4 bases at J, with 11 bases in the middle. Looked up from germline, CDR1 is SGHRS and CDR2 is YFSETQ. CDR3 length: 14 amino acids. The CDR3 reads CASSLGLVSYEQYF. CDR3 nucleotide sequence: TGCGCCAGCAGCTTGGGACTAGTAAGTTACGAGCAGTACTTC.

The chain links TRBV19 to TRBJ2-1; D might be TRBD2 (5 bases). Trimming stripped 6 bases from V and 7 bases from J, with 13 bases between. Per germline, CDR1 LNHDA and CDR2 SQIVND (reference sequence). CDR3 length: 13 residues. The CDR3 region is CASSQQTKNEQFF. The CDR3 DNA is TGTGCCAGTAGCCAACAGACTAAGAATGAGCAGTTCTTC.

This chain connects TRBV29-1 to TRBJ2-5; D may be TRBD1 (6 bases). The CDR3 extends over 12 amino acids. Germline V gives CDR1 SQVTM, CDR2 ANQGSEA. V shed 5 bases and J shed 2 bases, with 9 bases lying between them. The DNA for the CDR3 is TGCAGCGTTCTACAGGGACAAGAGACCCAGTACTTC. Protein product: CSVLQGQETQYF.

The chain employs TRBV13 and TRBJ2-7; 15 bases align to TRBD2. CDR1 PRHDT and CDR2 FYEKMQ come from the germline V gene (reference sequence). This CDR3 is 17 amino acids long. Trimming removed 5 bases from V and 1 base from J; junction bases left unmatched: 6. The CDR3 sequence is CASSERGLAGGSYEQYF. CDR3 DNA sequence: TGTGCCAGCAGCGAGCGGGGACTAGCGGGAGGTTCCTACGAGCAGTACTTC. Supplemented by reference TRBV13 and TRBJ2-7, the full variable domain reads AAGVIQSPRHLIKEKRETATLKCYPIPRHDTVYWYQQGPGQDPQFLISFYEKMQSDKGSIPDRFSAQQFSDYHSELNMSSLELGDSALYFCASSERGLAGGSYEQYFGPGTRLTVT.

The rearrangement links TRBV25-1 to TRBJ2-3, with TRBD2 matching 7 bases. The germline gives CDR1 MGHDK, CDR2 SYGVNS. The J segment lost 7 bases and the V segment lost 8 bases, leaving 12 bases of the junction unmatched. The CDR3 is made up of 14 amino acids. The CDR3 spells CASAIGGLQNTQYF. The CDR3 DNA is TGTGCCAGCGCCATCGGGGGACTACAAAATACGCAGTATTTT. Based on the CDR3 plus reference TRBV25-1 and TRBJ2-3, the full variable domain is EADIYQTPRYLVIGTGKKITLECSQTMGHDKMYWYQQDPGMELHLIHYSYGVNSTEKGDLSSESTVSRIRTEHFPLTLESARPSHTSQYLCASAIGGLQNTQYFGPGTRLTVL.

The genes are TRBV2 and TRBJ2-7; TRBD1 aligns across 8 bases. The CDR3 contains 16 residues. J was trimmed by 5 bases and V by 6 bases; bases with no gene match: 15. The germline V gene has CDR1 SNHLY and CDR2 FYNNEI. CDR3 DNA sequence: TGTGCCAGCAGCGAGGTCACCCGGACAGGGAGCGACGAGCAGTACTTC. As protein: CASSEVTRTGSDEQYF. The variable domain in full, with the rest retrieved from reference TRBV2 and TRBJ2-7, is EPEVTQTPSHQVTQMGQEVILRCVPISNHLYFYWYRQILGQKVEFLVSFYNNEISEKSEIFDDQFSVERPDGSNFTLKIRSTKLEDSAMYFCASSEVTRTGSDEQYFGPGTRLTVT.

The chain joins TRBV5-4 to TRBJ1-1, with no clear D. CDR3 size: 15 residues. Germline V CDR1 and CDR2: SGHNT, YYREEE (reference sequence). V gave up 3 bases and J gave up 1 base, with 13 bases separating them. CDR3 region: CASSSWSRRNTEAFF. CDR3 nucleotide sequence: TGTGCCAGCAGCTCGTGGTCCCGGCGGAACACTGAAGCTTTCTTT.

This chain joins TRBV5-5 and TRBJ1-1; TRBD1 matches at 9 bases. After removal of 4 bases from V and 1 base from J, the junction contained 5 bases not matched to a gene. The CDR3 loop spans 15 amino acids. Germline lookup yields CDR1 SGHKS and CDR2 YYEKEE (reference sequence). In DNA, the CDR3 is TGTGCCAGCAGCCCACAGACAGGGGGGAACACTGAAGCTTTCTTT. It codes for CASSPQTGGNTEAFF.

CDR3: CASSQPGGSYSNQPQHF. As DNA, the CDR3 is TGCGCCAGCAGCCAACCTGGCGGTTCTTATAGCAATCAGCCCCAGCATTTT. This sequence joins TRBV4-1 and TRBJ1-5; no firm D call. The CDR3 length is 17 residues. Between the trimmed V and J ends, which lost 2 bases and 0 bases, there was a span of 14 bases. Germline CDR1 MGHRA, CDR2 YSYEKL.